This passage covers 24 T cell receptor beta chains from one sample sequenced in a study of blood T cell repertoires in COVID-19. The protocol was immunoSEQ multiplex PCR, while the TCRdb copy is restricted to in-frame clones and leaves out a portion. The sample holds approximately 94,000 clones, 87% seen once. Sequencing input: peripheral blood. All receptors derive from a man under 40 in a cohort sampled during active COVID-19.

J is TRBJ1-2 and V is TRBV5-4, with TRBD1 identical over 7 bases. The CDR3 is 16 amino acids. Germline V gene lookup returns CDR1 SGHNT and CDR2 YYREEE (reference sequence). V shed 4 bases and J 8 bases; nucleotides not matched to a gene: 17. The CDR3 DNA reads as TGTGCCAGCAGCCTAGGGGACAGATCCCCGAGCATGGGCTACACCTTC. Its translation: CASSLGDRSPSMGYTF.

J is TRBJ1-1 and V is TRBV9; no firm D call. The CDR3 is made up of 14 amino acids. Germline V gene sequence: CDR1 SGDLS, CDR2 YYNGEE. Trimming cost V 0 bases and J 5 bases, with 11 bases left between them. The CDR3 nucleotides read TGTGCCAGCAGCGTAGTGGGCGGGGTTACTGAAGCTTTCTTT. It is translated as CASSVVGGVTEAFF.

This clone was found a few times. Other DNA sequences in this specimen translate into the identical CDR3. CDR3 coding DNA: TGTGCCAGCAGCGTCGGGACTAGCGGGGGTATCCAAGAGACCCAGTACTTC. Translated: CASSVGTSGGIQETQYF. The J gene is TRBJ2-5, the V gene TRBV9, with 14 bases matching TRBD2. V was clipped by 2 bases and J by 1 base; unmatched bases: 4. This CDR3 is built from 17 residues. CDR1 SGDLS and CDR2 YYNGEE come from the germline V gene.

This clone is a singleton in its sample. This chain joins TRBV12-5 and TRBJ2-7; D unresolved. V was clipped by 4 bases and J by 0 bases, with 4 bases between them. Germline values: CDR1 LGHNT, CDR2 FRNRAP. The CDR3 is made up of 12 amino acids. CDR3 bases: TGTGCTAGTGGTTACAGCTCCTACGAGCAGTACTTC. Residues: CASGYSSYEQYF.

This chain connects TRBV10-3 to TRBJ2-3; 8 bases map to TRBD2. The germline gives CDR1 ENHRY, CDR2 SYGVKD. V dropped 8 bases and J dropped 5; count of bases not matched to a gene: 12. The CDR3 is made up of 15 amino acids. CDR3: CAIQHGAGGEDTQYF. The CDR3 DNA sequence: TGTGCCATCCAGCACGGGGCGGGGGGCGAAGATACGCAGTATTTT.

The genes are TRBV2 and TRBJ1-5, with D perhaps matching TRBD1 (5 bases). This CDR3 spans 13 amino acids. Germline V gives CDR1 SNHLY, CDR2 FYNNEI. Trimming removed 9 bases at V and 5 bases at J, with 14 bases between. CDR3 DNA sequence: TGTGCCAGTAAGCAGGGCCTAGATCAGCCCCAGCATTTT. It codes for CASKQGLDQPQHF.

This clone is a singleton in its sample. This rearrangement joins TRBV10-3 to TRBJ1-6; weak D call: TRBD1 (5 bases). This CDR3 is built from 16 residues. CDR1 is ENHRY, CDR2 SYGVKD, per germline. Trimming stripped 6 bases from V and 7 bases from J, with 19 bases between. Written as DNA, the CDR3 is TGTGCCATCAGCCCCCGGCATGACAGAGAAAATTCACCCCTCCACTTT. Translated: CAISPRHDRENSPLHF.

The chain joins TRBV2 to TRBJ2-5, with TRBD2 matching over 11 bases. CDR1 and CDR2 (germline): SNHLY, FYNNEI. CDR3 size: 15 residues. The J segment lost 1 base and the V segment lost 4 bases, leaving 2 bases of the junction unmatched. The CDR3 DNA reads as TGTGCCAGCAGTGGGACTAGCGGGCCCCAAGAGACCCAGTACTTC. Translation gives CASSGTSGPQETQYF.

The CDR3 is CASSVGGTGIHNEQFF. The CDR3, as DNA: TGTGCCAGCAGCGTAGGGGGGACAGGGATTCACAATGAGCAGTTCTTC. The chain joins TRBV9 to TRBJ2-1, with TRBD1 matching over 9 bases. V lost 0 bases and J lost 5; bases outside the gene matches: 6. The germline CDR1 and CDR2 sequences are SGDLS and YYNGEE. CDR3 size: 16 residues.

This chain joins TRBV10-3 and TRBJ2-6; D perhaps matches TRBD1 (5 bases). Looked up from germline, CDR1 is ENHRY and CDR2 is SYGVKD. The CDR3 length is 15 residues. Trimming stripped 4 bases from V and 0 bases from J, with 7 bases between. The CDR3 bases are TGTGCCATCAGTGGACAGAGCTCTGGGGCCAACGTCCTGACTTTC. Its protein product is CAISGQSSGANVLTF.

This clone has only a few counts. This chain connects TRBV12-3 or TRBV12-4 to TRBJ1-1, with 8 bases lining up with TRBD1. J gave up 7 bases and V 1 base, and 2 bases lay outside the gene matches. This CDR3 has 13 amino acids. In nucleotides, the CDR3 is TGTGCCAGCAGTTTAGGGACAGGGTATGAAGCTTTCTTT. Translating it yields CASSLGTGYEAFF.

V and J are TRBV24-1 and TRBJ1-5; D is perhaps TRBD1 (6 bases). The CDR3 sequence is 13 residues long. The germline V gene encodes CDR1 KGHDR and CDR2 SFDVKD. V was pared by 6 bases and J by 7 bases, with 12 bases between. In DNA form, the CDR3 reads TGTGCCACCAGTAGTGGGGGCGAACAGCCCCAGCATTTT. This sequence encodes CATSSGGEQPQHF.

This clone was picked up one time. Distinct nucleotide sequences in the sample also encode this CDR3. The chain recombines TRBV12-3 or TRBV12-4 with TRBJ2-7, with 8 bases lining up with TRBD1. This CDR3 is built from 13 residues. After removal of 3 bases from V and 6 bases from J, the junction contained 4 bases not matched to a gene. CDR3 sequence: CASSFRDRGEQYF. Here the CDR3 DNA reads TGTGCCAGCAGTTTCAGAGACAGGGGCGAGCAGTACTTC.

V is TRBV5-4 and J is TRBJ2-4, with D maybe TRBD1 (6 bases). There are 14 residues in the CDR3. The germline CDR1 and CDR2 sequences are SGHNT and YYREEE (reference sequence). Trimming shortened V by 6 bases and J by 1 base, and 11 bases separated the two germline ends. The CDR3 region is CASTSGQAKNIQYF. The DNA of the CDR3 is TGTGCCAGCACCTCAGGACAGGCCAAAAACATTCAGTACTTC.

The chain couples TRBV25-1 to TRBJ2-5; D is possibly TRBD2 (7 bases). The CDR3 has 14 residues. V gave up 6 bases and J gave up 5 bases, with 16 bases separating them. CDR1 and CDR2 from the germline V gene are MGHDK and SYGVNS. The CDR3 sequence: CASSWGGGSETQYF. The CDR3 DNA reads as TGTGCCAGCAGCTGGGGGGGCGGGTCGGAGACCCAGTACTTC.

The V and J genes are TRBV2 and TRBJ1-2, with D unclear. Trimming removed 5 bases from V and 4 bases from J, with 8 bases in between. Per the germline V gene, CDR1 is SNHLY and CDR2 is FYNNEI. The CDR3 covers 12 residues. CDR3 nucleotide sequence: TGTGCCAGCAGTACCGGACTCTATGGCTACACCTTC. As protein: CASSTGLYGYTF. Full variable domain (rest looked up from reference TRBV2 and TRBJ1-2): EPEVTQTPSHQVTQMGQEVILRCVPISNHLYFYWYRQILGQKVEFLVSFYNNEISEKSEIFDDQFSVERPDGSNFTLKIRSTKLEDSAMYFCASSTGLYGYTFGSGTRLTVV.

V usage is TRBV10-3 and J usage is TRBJ2-6, with a tentative D call TRBD2 (6 bases). Germline V gene data show CDR1 as ENHRY and CDR2 as SYGVKD. Trimming pared 6 bases from V and 0 bases from J, leaving 6 bases between. CDR3 length: 14 residues. DNA for the CDR3: TGTGCCATCAGGCGGGACTCTGGGGCCAACGTCCTGACTTTC. This translates into CAIRRDSGANVLTF.

The CDR3 DNA is TGCAGCGCCGACGTGTGGGCCTCCTACGAGCAGTACTTC. As protein: CSADVWASYEQYF. The chain is built from TRBV29-1 and TRBJ2-7, with unresolved D. V lost 7 bases to trimming and J lost 0 bases, with 13 bases between them. The CDR3 loop spans 13 amino acids. Germline CDR1 SQVTM, CDR2 ANQGSEA.

This clone appeared a few times. This chain joins TRBV19 and TRBJ1-4, with 10 nucleotides matching TRBD1. Trimming cost V 6 bases and J 4 bases; bases outside gene matches: 5. The length of the CDR3 is 15 residues. The germline V gene has CDR1 LNHDA and CDR2 SQIVND (reference sequence). The DNA of the CDR3 is TGTGCCAGTAGAAGAGGACAGGGGGATAATGAAAAACTGTTTTTT. It encodes CASRRGQGDNEKLFF.

The chain uses TRBV13 and TRBJ1-3; D not resolved. Trimming removed 6 bases at V and 3 bases at J, with 27 bases between. This CDR3 has 19 amino acids. Germline lookup yields CDR1 PRHDT and CDR2 FYEKMQ (reference sequence). The DNA of the CDR3 is TGTGCCAGCAGAATAGGGCATAACTATCGGTTGGGAGGTGGAAACACCATATATTTT. Amino acids: CASRIGHNYRLGGGNTIYF.

The chain links TRBV30 to TRBJ1-1, with D possibly matching TRBD1 (5 bases). The germline V gene has CDR1 GTSNPN and CDR2 SVGIG (reference sequence). The CDR3 has 14 residues. V lost 3 bases, J lost 5 bases, and 16 bases lay in between. The CDR3: CAWSPPGGWTEAFF. The CDR3 nucleotides are TGTGCCTGGAGCCCTCCCGGGGGGTGGACTGAAGCTTTCTTT.

The chain is built from TRBV2 and TRBJ1-4; no clear D gene. Germline loops: CDR1 SNHLY, CDR2 FYNNEI. V was cut by 5 bases and J by 4 bases, with 11 bases left in between. This CDR3 is built from 14 residues. CDR3 sequence reads: CASSSGEFNEKLFF. As DNA, the CDR3 is TGTGCCAGCAGTTCCGGGGAGTTTAATGAAAAACTGTTTTTT. The entire variable domain, with the rest obtained from reference TRBV2 and TRBJ1-4, is as follows: EPEVTQTPSHQVTQMGQEVILRCVPISNHLYFYWYRQILGQKVEFLVSFYNNEISEKSEIFDDQFSVERPDGSNFTLKIRSTKLEDSAMYFCASSSGEFNEKLFFGSGTQLSVL.

The rearrangement uses TRBV6-5 and TRBJ1-6; 8 nucleotides agree with TRBD1. The V and J ends lost 7 bases and 7 bases, in that order; junction bases with no gene match: 6. The CDR3 consists of 14 residues. CDR1 is MNHEY, CDR2 SVGAGI, per germline. This CDR3 reads CASTGQVDNSPLHF. The DNA for the CDR3 is TGTGCCAGCACGGGACAGGTTGACAATTCACCCCTCCACTTT.

The chain has TRBV18 and TRBJ1-1; tentatively, D is TRBD1 (5 bases). With 3 bases removed from V and 1 base from J, the gap between germline ends came to 6 bases. Per the germline V gene, CDR1 is KGHSH and CDR2 is LQKENI. This CDR3 comprises 13 residues. The CDR3 DNA follows: TGTGCCAGCTCACCTCAGGGGAACACTGAAGCTTTCTTT. Encoded protein: CASSPQGNTEAFF.